Each of the 27 T cell receptor beta chains below was sequenced from the same sample in a study of T cell repertoires in cytomegalovirus infection (dated by TCRdb to the late 2010s). Sequenced on an Illumina HiSeq 1500. The raw public reads went through TCRdb reprocessing: fastp at Q25, MiXCR clone calling, in-frame beta chains kept. Each entry merges the rows of one CDR3 protein and shows their most common DNA and genes. This sample is represented by approximately 110,000 distinct CDR3 sequences; about 30% of them were singletons. Jointly, the top ten make up about 81% of the sample. No antigen has been assigned to these receptors. Interpreted using the paper, the treatment or condition label stands for: in vitro stimulation with specific CMV peptide epitopes to enrich CMV-specific T cells. Sequenced material: CD8+ T cells from cultured PBMCs, taken from culture after CMV antigen stimulation. These receptors were taken from a human donor in good health (CMV status not recorded). Some clones in this sample may be carry-over from other donors' samples.

The rearrangement uses TRBV6-1 and TRBJ1-4, with D maybe TRBD1 (5 bases). The CDR3 is 18 amino acids. The ends were cut back, 1 base at V and 6 bases at J, with 21 bases in the middle. Germline CDR1 reads MNHNS; CDR2 reads SASEGT. CDR3 loop: CASSEVGPDSLADEKLFF. Written as DNA, the CDR3 is TGTGCCAGCAGTGAAGTTGGTCCAGACAGTTTGGCGGATGAAAAACTGTTTTTT.

Only a few counts were recorded for this clonotype. The rearrangement uses TRBV5-6 and TRBJ2-1; D may be TRBD2 (5 bases). The ends were cut back, 0 bases at V and 7 bases at J, with 20 bases in the middle. This CDR3 has 17 residues. In germline, CDR1 is SGHDT, CDR2 YYEEEE. The CDR3 bases are TGTGCCAGCAGCTTGGCCGAAATACTAGGAAGGCGGAATGAGCAGTTCTTC. It encodes CASSLAEILGRRNEQFF.

The gene calls are TRBV5-5 and TRBJ1-5; 8 bases are a match to TRBD1. CDR1 is SGHKS and CDR2 is YYEKEE in the germline V gene (reference sequence). With 4 bases clipped from V and 11 bases from J, the junction kept 11 bases outside the gene matches. This CDR3 has 14 residues. CDR3: CASSQGQVEEAQHF. In DNA, the CDR3 is TGTGCCAGCAGCCAGGGACAGGTAGAGGAGGCCCAGCATTTT. Using reference TRBV5-5 and TRBJ1-5 for the parts outside the CDR3, the full variable domain is DAGVTQSPTHLIKTRGQQVTLRCSPISGHKSVSWYQQVLGQGPQFIFQYYEKEERGRGNFPDRFSARQFPNYSSELNVNALLLGDSALYLCASSQGQVEEAQHFGDGTRLSIL.

The gene calls are TRBV24-1 and TRBJ2-1, with TRBD1 matching over 10 bases. The V gene end was trimmed by 9 bases and the J gene end by 7 bases; junction bases not matched to a gene: 11. Germline V gene data show CDR1 as KGHDR and CDR2 as SFDVKD. The CDR3 consists of 15 residues. Here the CDR3 reads CATWEWDRGGNEQFF. CDR3 nucleotide sequence: TGTGCCACCTGGGAATGGGACAGGGGCGGGAATGAGCAGTTCTTC.

The chain recombines TRBV6-1 with TRBJ1-2; no clear D gene. CDR1 and CDR2 (germline): MNHNS, SASEGT. The germline V and J ends were trimmed by 5 bases and 1 base, with 17 bases remaining between them. This CDR3 spans 16 amino acids. The CDR3 here is CASSPLLAFYNYGYTF. CDR3 DNA: TGTGCCAGCAGTCCCTTGCTTGCTTTTTATAACTATGGCTACACCTTC.

This chain connects TRBV19 to TRBJ2-7, with a tentative D call TRBD1 (7 bases). The CDR3 contains 18 residues. V lost 0 bases to trimming and J lost 5 bases, with 23 bases between them. Germline V gene lookup returns CDR1 LNHDA and CDR2 SQIVND (reference sequence). The CDR3 DNA reads as TGTGCCAGTAGTATAGATCGGCGGCAGGGGGGTCTCTACGACGAGCAGTACTTC. This gives the protein CASSIDRRQGGLYDEQYF.

The V gene is TRBV7-8, the J gene TRBJ2-1; TRBD2 matches at 11 bases. The V gene end was trimmed by 5 bases and the J gene end by 5 bases; junction bases not matched to a gene: 11. The CDR3 sequence is 17 residues long. Germline V gene lookup returns CDR1 SGHVS and CDR2 FQNEAQ. As DNA, the CDR3 is TGTGCCAGCAGCACAATGCCGACTAGCGGGGCGGACAATGAGCAGTTCTTC. This codes for CASSTMPTSGADNEQFF.

The chain couples TRBV12-3 or TRBV12-4 to TRBJ2-1; no reliable D call. The CDR3 sequence is 12 residues long. The V end lost 5 bases, the J end lost 5 bases, and 7 bases lay between the germline ends. CDR3 sequence: CASSLSNNEQFF. The CDR3 DNA sequence: TGTGCCAGCAGTCTGAGCAACAATGAGCAGTTCTTC.

A few counts support this clonotype. This chain uses TRBV27 with TRBJ2-3; 8 bases are shared with TRBD2. The CDR3 is made up of 14 amino acids. Germline values: CDR1 MNHEY, CDR2 SMNVEV (reference sequence). V was clipped by 7 bases and J by 6 bases; unmatched bases: 9. Here the CDR3 reads CASTASGGWDTQYF. As DNA, the CDR3 is TGTGCCAGCACAGCGAGCGGGGGATGGGATACGCAGTATTTT.

This clonotype was seen more than once but under ten times. The chain is built from TRBV5-5 and TRBJ1-3; TRBD1 agrees at 7 bases. With V trimmed by 6 bases and J by 0 bases, 9 bases remained unmatched. The CDR3 totals 16 residues. Germline V CDR1 and CDR2: SGHKS, YYEKEE (reference sequence). The CDR3 DNA reads as TGTGCCAGCACCGCTTACGGGACAGACTCTGGAAACACCATATATTTT. Its translation is CASTAYGTDSGNTIYF.

This clonotype has at least ten counts. The chain links TRBV27 to TRBJ2-1; tentative D call: TRBD1 (5 bases). V shed 7 bases and J shed 6 bases, with 10 bases lying between them. CDR3 length equals 12 residues. In germline, CDR1 is MNHEY, CDR2 SMNVEV (reference sequence). CDR3 in DNA: TGTGCCAGCAAGAAAGGGGCCAATGAGCAGTTCTTC. It codes for CASKKGANEQFF.

V usage is TRBV27 and J usage is TRBJ2-3; possibly TRBD1 for D (5 bases). This CDR3 region has 13 residues. Trimming removed 4 bases at V and 9 bases at J, with 14 bases between. The germline V gene has CDR1 MNHEY and CDR2 SMNVEV (reference sequence). The chain's CDR3 is CASSSTLGPTQYF. The CDR3 DNA reads as TGTGCCAGCAGTTCAACGTTGGGGCCCACGCAGTATTTT.

The chain joins TRBV27 to TRBJ1-1; tentatively, D is TRBD1 (5 bases). CDR1 is MNHEY, CDR2 SMNVEV, per germline (reference sequence). V dropped 8 bases and J dropped 1 base, with 20 bases sitting between them. The CDR3 runs 16 residues. The CDR3 DNA sequence: TGTGCCAGCCTCCCGCTACTCACAGGAACGAACACTGAAGCTTTCTTT. Its protein is CASLPLLTGTNTEAFF.

The CDR3 is CASSRPGREQFF. Here the CDR3 DNA reads TGTGCCAGCAGCCGCCCCGGGCGCGAGCAGTTCTTC. This chain links TRBV27 with TRBJ2-1; no reliable D call. The CDR3 runs 12 residues. Between the trimmed V and J ends, which lost 6 bases and 10 bases, there was a span of 13 bases. Germline-derived CDR1 and CDR2 are MNHEY and SMNVEV (reference sequence).

The rearrangement links TRBV6-1 to TRBJ2-7, with 9 bases that match TRBD1. After removal of 4 bases from V and 5 bases from J, the junction contained 6 bases not matched to a gene. Germline V gives CDR1 MNHNS, CDR2 SASEGT. This CDR3 contains 14 residues. CDR3 loop: CASSGHRGPDEQYF. For the CDR3, the DNA is TGTGCCAGCAGTGGTCACAGGGGGCCTGACGAGCAGTACTTC.

The chain carries TRBV2 and TRBJ1-2; 9 bases map to TRBD1. The CDR3 spans 16 residues. Germline CDR1 reads SNHLY; CDR2 reads FYNNEI. Losses at the gene ends were 0 bases for V and 3 bases for J; bases not matched to a gene: 5. Written as DNA, the CDR3 is TGTGCCAGCAGTGAAGCTCTATGGACAGGGGACTATGGCTACACCTTC. Translating gives CASSEALWTGDYGYTF.

The J gene is TRBJ1-4, the V gene TRBV15; TRBD1 agrees at 8 bases. Unmatched junction bases numbered 3, after V lost 3 bases and J lost 0 bases. CDR1 LNHNV and CDR2 YYDKDF come from the germline V gene (reference sequence). CDR3 length: 16 amino acids. The CDR3 protein is CATSRDRAATNEKLFF. The CDR3 DNA is TGTGCCACCAGCAGGGACAGGGCCGCAACTAATGAAAAACTGTTTTTT.

The chain couples TRBV19 to TRBJ1-1, with D uncertain. V was shortened by 5 bases and J by 1 base, with 11 bases between the two germline ends. The CDR3 totals 14 residues. CDR1 LNHDA and CDR2 SQIVND come from the germline V gene (reference sequence). The CDR3 is CASSWAGENTEAFF. CDR3 in DNA: TGTGCCAGTAGTTGGGCAGGCGAGAACACTGAAGCTTTCTTT.

This clonotype was counted ten times or more. This chain's CDR3 is CASSIEVYNEQFF. The CDR3 DNA is TGTGCCAGTAGTATAGAGGTTTACAATGAGCAGTTCTTC. The chain employs TRBV19 and TRBJ2-1; D remains ambiguous. The germline V gene has CDR1 LNHDA and CDR2 SQIVND (reference sequence). Trimming removed 0 bases from V and 4 bases from J, with 4 bases in between. The CDR3 extends over 13 amino acids.

This clonotype was seen ten or more times. V gene TRBV4-1 combines with J gene TRBJ2-3; the match to TRBD1 covers 10 bases. The CDR3 is 18 amino acids. V lost 0 bases to trimming and J lost 2 bases; unmatched junction nucleotides: 8. Germline V gives CDR1 MGHRA, CDR2 YSYEKL. The CDR3 here is CASSQDPWDRGTTDTQYF. The CDR3, as DNA: TGCGCCAGCAGCCAAGACCCCTGGGACAGGGGCACCACAGATACGCAGTATTTT.

This clonotype was counted at least ten times. The V and J genes are TRBV5-4 and TRBJ2-1; 10 bases are a match to TRBD2. The CDR3 extends over 16 amino acids. Germline V gene lookup returns CDR1 SGHNT and CDR2 YYREEE (reference sequence). The ends lost 5 bases at V and 7 bases at J; junction bases unmatched: 12. CDR3 sequence reads: CASRSPSGGASNEQFF. The CDR3 DNA reads as TGTGCCAGCAGATCGCCCAGCGGGGGGGCGTCTAATGAGCAGTTCTTC. Filled out from reference TRBV5-4 and TRBJ2-1, the complete variable domain reads ETGVTQSPTHLIKTRGQQVTLRCSSQSGHNTVSWYQQALGQGPQFIFQYYREEENGRGNFPPRFSGLQFPNYSSELNVNALELDDSALYLCASRSPSGGASNEQFFGPGTRLTVL.

This clonotype occurred a few times. The chain has TRBV28 and TRBJ2-3; D not certain. Per the germline V gene, CDR1 is MDHEN and CDR2 is SYDVKM. V was pared by 6 bases and J by 1 base, with 20 bases between. This CDR3 contains 17 residues. The CDR3 protein is CASSPGIAVPRTDTQYF. The CDR3 nucleotides read TGTGCCAGCAGCCCCGGTATTGCGGTACCACGCACAGATACGCAGTATTTT.

A few counts support this clonotype. The CDR3 region has the DNA TGTGCCAGCCTAAGCGTCCCGGGTGAGCAGTTCTTC. As protein: CASLSVPGEQFF. The rearrangement joins TRBV27 to TRBJ2-1; no reliable D call. The CDR3 contains 12 residues. V was cut by 8 bases and J by 9 bases, with 14 bases left in between. The germline V gene encodes CDR1 MNHEY and CDR2 SMNVEV (reference sequence).

The chain recombines TRBV19 with TRBJ2-3; the D is unclear. The CDR3 runs 13 residues. V lost 3 bases, J lost 3 bases, and 7 bases lay in between. Per germline, CDR1 LNHDA and CDR2 SQIVND (reference sequence). The CDR3 DNA sequence: TGTGCCAGTAGTATGTACGGGACAGATACGCAGTATTTT. This gives the protein CASSMYGTDTQYF.

CDR3 protein: CASSEFGGTEAFF. For the CDR3, the DNA is TGTGCCAGCAGTGAATTCGGGGGCACTGAAGCTTTCTTT. The chain carries TRBV6-1 and TRBJ1-1; D is possibly TRBD1 (5 bases). Trimming took 2 bases from V and 4 from J, leaving 8 bases between them. The CDR3 is 13 amino acids. CDR1 MNHNS and CDR2 SASEGT come from the germline V gene.

The gene calls are TRBV11-2 and TRBJ2-3; unclear D gene. Germline CDR1 and CDR2: SGHAT and FQNNGV. Trimming removed 1 base at V and 2 bases at J, with 4 bases between. This CDR3 has 13 amino acids. The CDR3 region is CASSLVTTDTQYF. The CDR3 DNA is TGTGCCAGCAGCTTAGTTACCACAGATACGCAGTATTTT.

This clonotype was observed a handful of times. The genes are TRBV6-5 and TRBJ2-1; no clear D gene. V lost 2 bases and J 0 bases, leaving 8 bases between the germline ends. CDR1 and CDR2 from the germline V gene are MNHEY and SVGAGI. The CDR3 has 15 amino acids. The CDR3 region has the DNA TGTGCCAGCAGTTACGGGTCAGCCTCCTACAATGAGCAGTTCTTC. Amino acids: CASSYGSASYNEQFF.